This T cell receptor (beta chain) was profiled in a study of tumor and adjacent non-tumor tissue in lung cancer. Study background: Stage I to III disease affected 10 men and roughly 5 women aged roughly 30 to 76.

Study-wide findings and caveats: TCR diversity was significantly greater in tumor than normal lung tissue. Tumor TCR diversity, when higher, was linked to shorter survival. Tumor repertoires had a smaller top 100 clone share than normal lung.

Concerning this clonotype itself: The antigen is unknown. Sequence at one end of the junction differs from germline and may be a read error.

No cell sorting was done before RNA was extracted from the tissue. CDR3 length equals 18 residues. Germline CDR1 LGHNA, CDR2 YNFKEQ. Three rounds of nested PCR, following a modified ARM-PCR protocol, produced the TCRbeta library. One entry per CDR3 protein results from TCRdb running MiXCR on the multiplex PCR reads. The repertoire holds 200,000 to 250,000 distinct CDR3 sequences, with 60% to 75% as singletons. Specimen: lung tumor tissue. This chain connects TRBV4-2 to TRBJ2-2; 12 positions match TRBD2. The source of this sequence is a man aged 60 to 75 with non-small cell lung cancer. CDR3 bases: TGTGCCAACAGCCAAGCACGGACTAGCGGGGACAGGGACCGGGAGCTGTTTTTT. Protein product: CANSQARTSGDRDRELFF.